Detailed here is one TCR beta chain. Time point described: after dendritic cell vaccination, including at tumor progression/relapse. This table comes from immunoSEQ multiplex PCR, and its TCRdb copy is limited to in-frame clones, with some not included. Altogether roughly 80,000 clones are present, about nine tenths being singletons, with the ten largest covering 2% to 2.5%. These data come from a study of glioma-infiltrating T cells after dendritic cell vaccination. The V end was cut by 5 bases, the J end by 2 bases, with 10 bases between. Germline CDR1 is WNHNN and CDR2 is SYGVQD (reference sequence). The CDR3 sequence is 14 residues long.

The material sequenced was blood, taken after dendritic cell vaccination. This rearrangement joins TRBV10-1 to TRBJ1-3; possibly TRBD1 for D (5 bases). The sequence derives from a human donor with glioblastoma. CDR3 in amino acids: CASSPGIPGNTIYF. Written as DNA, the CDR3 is TGCGCCAGCAGTCCAGGGATCCCTGGAAACACCATATATTTT.